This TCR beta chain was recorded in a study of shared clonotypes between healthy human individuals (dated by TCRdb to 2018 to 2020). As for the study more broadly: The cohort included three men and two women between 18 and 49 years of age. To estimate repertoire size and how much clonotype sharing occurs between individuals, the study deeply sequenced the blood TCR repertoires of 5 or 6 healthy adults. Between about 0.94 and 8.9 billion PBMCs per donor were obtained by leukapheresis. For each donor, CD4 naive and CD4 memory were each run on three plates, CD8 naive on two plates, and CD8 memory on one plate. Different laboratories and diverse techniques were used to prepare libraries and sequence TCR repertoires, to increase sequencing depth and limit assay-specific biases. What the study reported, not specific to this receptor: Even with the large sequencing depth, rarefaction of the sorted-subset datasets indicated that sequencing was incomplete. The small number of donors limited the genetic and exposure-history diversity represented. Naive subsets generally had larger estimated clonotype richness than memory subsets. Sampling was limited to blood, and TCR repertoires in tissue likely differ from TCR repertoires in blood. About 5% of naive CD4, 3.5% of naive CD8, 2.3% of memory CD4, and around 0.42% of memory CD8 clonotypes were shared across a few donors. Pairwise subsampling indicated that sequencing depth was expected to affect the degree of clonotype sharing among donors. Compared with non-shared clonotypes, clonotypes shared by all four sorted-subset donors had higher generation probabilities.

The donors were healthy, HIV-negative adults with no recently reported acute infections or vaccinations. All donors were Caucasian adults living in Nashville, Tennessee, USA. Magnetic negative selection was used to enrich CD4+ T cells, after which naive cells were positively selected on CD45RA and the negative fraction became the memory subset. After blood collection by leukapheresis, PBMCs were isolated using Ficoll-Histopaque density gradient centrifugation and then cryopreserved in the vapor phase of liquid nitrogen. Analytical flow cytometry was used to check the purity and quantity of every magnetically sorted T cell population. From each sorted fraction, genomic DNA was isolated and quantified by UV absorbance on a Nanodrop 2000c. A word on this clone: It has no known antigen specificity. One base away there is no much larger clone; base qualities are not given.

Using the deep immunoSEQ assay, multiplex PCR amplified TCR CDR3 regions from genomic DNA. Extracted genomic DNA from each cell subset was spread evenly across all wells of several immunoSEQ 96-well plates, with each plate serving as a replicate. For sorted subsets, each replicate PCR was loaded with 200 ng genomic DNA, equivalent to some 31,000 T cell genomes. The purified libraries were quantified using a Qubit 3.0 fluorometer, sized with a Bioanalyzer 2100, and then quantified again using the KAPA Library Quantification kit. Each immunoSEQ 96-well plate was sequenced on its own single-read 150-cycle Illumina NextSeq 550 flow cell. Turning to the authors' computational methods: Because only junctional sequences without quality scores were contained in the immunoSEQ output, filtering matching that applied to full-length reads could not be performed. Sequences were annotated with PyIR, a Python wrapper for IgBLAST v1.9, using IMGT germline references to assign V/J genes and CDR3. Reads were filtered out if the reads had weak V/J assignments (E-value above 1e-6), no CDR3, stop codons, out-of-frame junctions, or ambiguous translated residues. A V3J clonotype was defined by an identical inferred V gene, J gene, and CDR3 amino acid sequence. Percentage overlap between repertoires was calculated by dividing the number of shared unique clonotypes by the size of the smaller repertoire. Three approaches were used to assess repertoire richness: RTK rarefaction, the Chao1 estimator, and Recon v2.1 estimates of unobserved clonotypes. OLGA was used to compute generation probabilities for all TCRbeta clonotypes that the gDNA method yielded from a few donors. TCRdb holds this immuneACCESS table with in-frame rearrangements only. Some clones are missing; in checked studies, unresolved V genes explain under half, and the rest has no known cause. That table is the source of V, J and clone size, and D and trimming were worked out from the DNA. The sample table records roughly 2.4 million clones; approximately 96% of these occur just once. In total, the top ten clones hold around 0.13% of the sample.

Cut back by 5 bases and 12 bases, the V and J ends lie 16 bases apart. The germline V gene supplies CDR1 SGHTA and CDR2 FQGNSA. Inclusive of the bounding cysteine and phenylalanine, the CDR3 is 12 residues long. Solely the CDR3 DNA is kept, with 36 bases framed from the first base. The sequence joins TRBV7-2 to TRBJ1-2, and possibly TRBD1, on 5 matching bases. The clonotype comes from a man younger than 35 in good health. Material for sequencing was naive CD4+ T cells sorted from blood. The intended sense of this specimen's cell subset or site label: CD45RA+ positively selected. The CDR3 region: CASSLRGVGHTF. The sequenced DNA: TGTGCCAGCAGCCTTCGAGGGGTAGGACACACCTTC.